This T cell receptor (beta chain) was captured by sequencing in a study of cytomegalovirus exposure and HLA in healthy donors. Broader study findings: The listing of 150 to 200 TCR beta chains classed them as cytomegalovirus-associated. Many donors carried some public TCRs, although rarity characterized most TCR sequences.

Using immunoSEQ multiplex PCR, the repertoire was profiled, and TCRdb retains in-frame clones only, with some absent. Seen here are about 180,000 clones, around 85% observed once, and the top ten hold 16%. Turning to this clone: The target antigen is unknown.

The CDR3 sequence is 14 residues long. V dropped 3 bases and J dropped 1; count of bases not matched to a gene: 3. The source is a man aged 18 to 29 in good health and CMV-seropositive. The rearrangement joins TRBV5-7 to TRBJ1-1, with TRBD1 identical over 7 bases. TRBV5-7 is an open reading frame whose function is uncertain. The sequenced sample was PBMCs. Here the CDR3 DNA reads TGTGCCAGCAGCTCGACAGGGAGGAACACTGAAGCTTTCTTT. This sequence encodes CASSSTGRNTEAFF.